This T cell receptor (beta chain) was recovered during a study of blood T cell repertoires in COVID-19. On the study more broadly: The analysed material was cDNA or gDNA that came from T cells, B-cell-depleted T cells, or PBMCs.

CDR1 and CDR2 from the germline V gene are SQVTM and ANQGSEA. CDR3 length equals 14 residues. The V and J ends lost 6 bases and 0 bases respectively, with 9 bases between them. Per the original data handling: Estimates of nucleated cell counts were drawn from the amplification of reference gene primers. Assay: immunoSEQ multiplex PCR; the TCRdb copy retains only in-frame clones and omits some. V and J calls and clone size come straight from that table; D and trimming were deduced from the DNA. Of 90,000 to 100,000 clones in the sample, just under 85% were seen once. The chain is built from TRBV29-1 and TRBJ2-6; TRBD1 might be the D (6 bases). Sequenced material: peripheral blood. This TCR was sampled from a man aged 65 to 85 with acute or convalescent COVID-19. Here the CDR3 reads CSVQDSSGANVLTF. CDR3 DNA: TGCAGCGTGCAGGACAGCTCTGGGGCCAACGTCCTGACTTTC.